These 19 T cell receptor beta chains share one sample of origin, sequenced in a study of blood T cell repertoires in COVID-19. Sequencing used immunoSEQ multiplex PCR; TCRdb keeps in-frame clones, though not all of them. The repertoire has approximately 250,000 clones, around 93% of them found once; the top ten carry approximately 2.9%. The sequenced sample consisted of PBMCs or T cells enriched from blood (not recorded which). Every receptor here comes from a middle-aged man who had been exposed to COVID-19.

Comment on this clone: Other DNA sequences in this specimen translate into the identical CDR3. In DNA, the CDR3 is TGCGCCAGCAGCCAGGGACAGGGGGCGTACGAGCAGTACTTC. It specifies CASSQGQGAYEQYF. The chain joins TRBV5-1 to TRBJ2-7, with 12 bases that match TRBD1. This CDR3 has 14 residues. The germline CDR1 and CDR2 sequences are SGHRS and YFSETQ. V dropped 4 bases and J dropped 4; count of bases not matched to a gene: 3.

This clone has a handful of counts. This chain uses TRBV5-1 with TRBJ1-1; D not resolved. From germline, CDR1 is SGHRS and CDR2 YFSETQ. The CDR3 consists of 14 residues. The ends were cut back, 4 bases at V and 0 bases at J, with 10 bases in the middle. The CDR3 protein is CASSGDTVNTEAFF. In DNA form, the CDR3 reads TGCGCCAGCAGCGGAGATACGGTGAACACTGAAGCTTTCTTT.

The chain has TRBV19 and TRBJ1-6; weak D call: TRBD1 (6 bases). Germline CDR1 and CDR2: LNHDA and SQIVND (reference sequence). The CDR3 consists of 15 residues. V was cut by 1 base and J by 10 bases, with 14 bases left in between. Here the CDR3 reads CASSIGNRVNSPLHF. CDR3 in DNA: TGTGCCAGTAGTATAGGGAACAGGGTGAACTCACCCCTCCACTTT.

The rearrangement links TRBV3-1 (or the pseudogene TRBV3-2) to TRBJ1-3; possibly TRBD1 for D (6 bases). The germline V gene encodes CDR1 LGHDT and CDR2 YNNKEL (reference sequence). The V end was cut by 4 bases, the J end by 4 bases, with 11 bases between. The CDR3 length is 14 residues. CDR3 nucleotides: TGTGCCAGCAGCCGAGGACAGTCAGGAAACACCATATATTTT. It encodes CASSRGQSGNTIYF.

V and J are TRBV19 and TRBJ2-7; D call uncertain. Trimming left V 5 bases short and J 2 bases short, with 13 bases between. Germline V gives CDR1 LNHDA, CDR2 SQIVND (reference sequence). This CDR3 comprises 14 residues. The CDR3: CASSEVSTTYEQYF. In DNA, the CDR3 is TGTGCCAGTAGTGAGGTCAGCACAACCTACGAGCAGTACTTC.

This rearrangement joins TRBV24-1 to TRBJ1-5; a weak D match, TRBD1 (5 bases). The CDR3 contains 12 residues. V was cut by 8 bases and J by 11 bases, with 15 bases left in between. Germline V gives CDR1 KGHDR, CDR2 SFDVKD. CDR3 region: CATKSPTGAQHF. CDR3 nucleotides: TGTGCCACCAAAAGCCCGACGGGGGCCCAGCATTTT.

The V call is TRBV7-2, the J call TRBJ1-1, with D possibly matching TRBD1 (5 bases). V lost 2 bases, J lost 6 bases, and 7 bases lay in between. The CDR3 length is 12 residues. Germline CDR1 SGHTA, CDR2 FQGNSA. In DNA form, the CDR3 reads TGTGCCAGCAGCTTATGGGGCGCTGAAGCTTTCTTT. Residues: CASSLWGAEAFF.

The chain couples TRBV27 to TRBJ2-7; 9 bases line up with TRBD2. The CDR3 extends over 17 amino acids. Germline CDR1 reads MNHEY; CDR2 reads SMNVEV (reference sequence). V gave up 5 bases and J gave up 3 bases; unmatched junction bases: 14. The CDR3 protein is CASSPMGSGRGSYEQYF. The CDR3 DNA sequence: TGTGCCAGCAGTCCCATGGGTAGCGGGAGAGGTAGCTACGAGCAGTACTTC.

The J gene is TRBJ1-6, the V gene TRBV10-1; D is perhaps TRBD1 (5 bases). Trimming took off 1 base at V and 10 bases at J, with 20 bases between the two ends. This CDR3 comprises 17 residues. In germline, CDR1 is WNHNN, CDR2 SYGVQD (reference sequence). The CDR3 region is CASSEFGRAVFESPLHF. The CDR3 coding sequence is TGCGCCAGCAGTGAGTTTGGCAGGGCCGTGTTTGAGTCACCCCTCCACTTT.

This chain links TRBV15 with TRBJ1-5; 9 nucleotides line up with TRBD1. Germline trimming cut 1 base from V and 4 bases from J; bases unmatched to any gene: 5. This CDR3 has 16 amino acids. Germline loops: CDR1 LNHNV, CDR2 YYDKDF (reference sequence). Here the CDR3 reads CATSRVGQGRNQPQHF. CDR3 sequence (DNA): TGTGCCACCAGCAGAGTAGGACAGGGGAGGAATCAGCCCCAGCATTTT.

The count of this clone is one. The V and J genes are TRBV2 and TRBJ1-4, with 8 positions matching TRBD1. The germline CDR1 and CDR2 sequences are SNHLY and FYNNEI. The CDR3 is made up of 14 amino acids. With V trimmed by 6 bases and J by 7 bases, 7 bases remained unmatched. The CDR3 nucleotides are TGTGCCAGCAGACTAGACAGGGGCGGTGAAAAACTGTTTTTT. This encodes CASRLDRGGEKLFF. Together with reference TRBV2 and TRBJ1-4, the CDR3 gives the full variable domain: EPEVTQTPSHQVTQMGQEVILRCVPISNHLYFYWYRQILGQKVEFLVSFYNNEISEKSEIFDDQFSVERPDGSNFTLKIRSTKLEDSAMYFCASRLDRGGEKLFFGSGTQLSVL.

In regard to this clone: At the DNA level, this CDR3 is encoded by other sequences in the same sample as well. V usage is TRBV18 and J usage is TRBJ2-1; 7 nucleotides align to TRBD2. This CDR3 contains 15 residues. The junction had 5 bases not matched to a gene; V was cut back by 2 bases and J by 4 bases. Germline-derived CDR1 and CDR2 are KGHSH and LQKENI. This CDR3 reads CASSPTGGYYNEQFF. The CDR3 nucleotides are TGTGCCAGCTCACCAACGGGAGGTTATTACAATGAGCAGTTCTTC.

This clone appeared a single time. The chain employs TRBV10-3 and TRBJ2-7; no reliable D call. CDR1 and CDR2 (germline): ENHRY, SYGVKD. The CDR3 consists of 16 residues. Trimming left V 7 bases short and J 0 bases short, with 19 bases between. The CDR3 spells CAIKAGGKSYSYEQYF. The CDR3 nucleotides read TGTGCCATCAAAGCCGGCGGCAAATCCTACTCCTACGAGCAGTACTTC.

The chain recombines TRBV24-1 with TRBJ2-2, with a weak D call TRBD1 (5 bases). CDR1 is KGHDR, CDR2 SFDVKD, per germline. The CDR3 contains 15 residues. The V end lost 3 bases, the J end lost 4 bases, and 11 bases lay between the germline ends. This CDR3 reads CATSDQGRPTGELFF. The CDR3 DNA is TGTGCCACCAGTGATCAGGGCAGACCCACCGGGGAGCTGTTTTTT.

CDR3 bases: TGTGCCAGCAGTGCACCAGGAGGGGGCGCTAGCAATCAGCCCCAGCATTTT. Translated, it gives CASSAPGGGASNQPQHF. This chain links TRBV6-1 with TRBJ1-5; TRBD1 agrees at 7 bases. In germline, CDR1 is MNHNS, CDR2 SASEGT. V shed 4 bases and J 0 bases; nucleotides not matched to a gene: 9. The CDR3 spans 17 residues.

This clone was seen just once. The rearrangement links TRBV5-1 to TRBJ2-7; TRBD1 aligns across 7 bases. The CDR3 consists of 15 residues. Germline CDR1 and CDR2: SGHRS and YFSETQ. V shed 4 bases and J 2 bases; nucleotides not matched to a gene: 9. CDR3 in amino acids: CASSGTGQLAYEQYF. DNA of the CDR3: TGCGCCAGCAGCGGAACGGGACAGTTGGCCTACGAGCAGTACTTC.

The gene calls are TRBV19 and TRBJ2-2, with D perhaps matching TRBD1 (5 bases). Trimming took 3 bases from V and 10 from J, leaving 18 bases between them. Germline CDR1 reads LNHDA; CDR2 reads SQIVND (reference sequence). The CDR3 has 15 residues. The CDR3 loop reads CASSMGPAGQAELFF. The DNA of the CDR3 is TGTGCCAGTAGTATGGGGCCGGCTGGGCAAGCGGAGCTGTTTTTT.

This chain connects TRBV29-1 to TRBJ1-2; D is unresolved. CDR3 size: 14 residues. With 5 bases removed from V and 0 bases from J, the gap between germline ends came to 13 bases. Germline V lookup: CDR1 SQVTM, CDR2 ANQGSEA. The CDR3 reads CSVPASRANYGYTF. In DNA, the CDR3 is TGCAGCGTTCCTGCCAGTCGGGCTAACTATGGCTACACCTTC.

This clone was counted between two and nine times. In DNA form, the CDR3 reads TGCGCCAGCAGCTTGGGAACTAGCGACGATACGCAGTATTTT. Residues: CASSLGTSDDTQYF. The V gene is TRBV5-1, the J gene TRBJ2-3, with 7 positions matching TRBD2. Germline V lookup: CDR1 SGHRS, CDR2 YFSETQ. The V gene end was trimmed by 0 bases and the J gene end by 6 bases; junction bases not matched to a gene: 4. CDR3 length: 14 residues.